This T cell receptor beta chain stems from a study of T-cell reconstitution after alpha-beta-depleted transplantation in children. Trimming took 1 base from V and 4 from J, leaving 13 bases between them. The CDR3 runs to 15 residues. CDR1 SNHLY and CDR2 FYNNEI come from the germline V gene. Study-level results: Some patients showed high day-60 TCRbeta diversity, which derived from surviving recipient T cells and thymic progenitors. There were reportedly several hundred expanded graft clones from which alpha-beta T cells came about two months after transplant. Newly made T cells mostly supplied T-cell counts and diversity one year after transplant.

With respect to this clonotype: Antigen specificity is unknown.

A library of TCRbeta sequences, prepared with unique molecular identifiers, was generated. TCRdb passed the PCR reads through MiXCR, listing each CDR3 protein once. This repertoire shows 700,000 to 950,000 distinct CDR3 sequences, less than 20% found once; its top ten account for about 5%. The sequence was obtained from a male patient under 18 who had a stem cell transplant for acute lymphoblastic leukemia, so the T cells may come from the graft donor. The input for sequencing was PBMCs, mostly from graft donor cells, taken 360 days after TCRalphabeta/CD19-depleted stem cell transplant. V gene TRBV2 combines with J gene TRBJ1-1, with D maybe TRBD1 (6 bases). As DNA, the CDR3 is TGTGCCAGCAGTGAAGATGGGGGCAGGGGCACTGAAGCTTTCTTT. Its translation is CASSEDGGRGTEAFF.